This T cell receptor (beta chain) is drawn from a study of blood T cell repertoires in COVID-19. In the study overall: The United States, Italy and Spain supplied acute and convalescent COVID-19 samples. The cDNA or gDNA used as material had been derived from T cells, B-cell-depleted T cells, or PBMCs.

In the study's own analysis: Scientists estimated how many nucleated cells there were by amplifying reference gene primers. The protocol was immunoSEQ multiplex PCR, while the TCRdb copy is restricted to in-frame clones and leaves out a portion. V, J and clone size derive from that table, while D and trimming were established from the DNA sequence. The sample includes fewer than 150,000 clones, around 85% seen only once; the top ten take around 3.2%. Per the germline V gene, CDR1 is LNHNV and CDR2 is YYDKDF (reference sequence). The length of the CDR3 is 16 residues. The V and J ends lost 3 bases and 6 bases respectively, with 20 bases between them. This clone was found a few times.

Sequencing was done on a sample of peripheral blood. The sequence was obtained from a man aged 50-59 years with acute or convalescent COVID-19. The chain combines TRBV15 with TRBJ1-2, with a weak D call TRBD1 (6 bases). CDR3 sequence (DNA): TGTGCCACCAGCAGTTACAGGGAATTGGGGTTCGATGGCTACACCTTC. The encoded protein is CATSSYRELGFDGYTF.